This TCR beta chain was profiled in a study of shared clonotypes between healthy human individuals. The overall study: Each donor's CD4 naive and CD4 memory cells filled three plates apiece, CD8 naive two, and CD8 memory one.

Selected positively for CCR7 and CD45RO-negative, naive CD8 cells excluded terminally differentiated effector memory CD45RA+ cells. To note about this clone: Its antigen is not identified.

Sequenced by immunoSEQ multiplex PCR; TCRdb stores in-frame clones only, minus some. The repertoire holds about 1,900,000 clones, with about 95% as singletons. This CDR3 contains 14 residues. The germline V gene encodes CDR1 ENHRY and CDR2 SYGVKD. After removal of 11 bases from V and 1 base from J, the junction contained 9 bases not matched to a gene. Regarding the study as a whole: Researchers sampled only blood; tissue repertoires likely differ.

Sequencing was done on a sample of naive CD8+ T cells sorted from blood. J is TRBJ2-7 and V is TRBV10-3; 9 positions agree with TRBD1. This TCR came from a young man in good health. The CDR3 is CAYREDRGSYEQYF. The CDR3 coding sequence is TGTGCCTATCGAGAGGACAGGGGATCCTACGAGCAGTACTTC.